This is a list of T cell receptor beta chains from one sample in a study of T cell responses to AZD1222 COVID-19 vaccine. Generated by immunoSEQ multiplex PCR, the TCRdb table keeps only in-frame clones and is missing some. The sample lists 110,000 or so clones, about 87% seen once, with more than 10% in the top ten. The material sequenced was peripheral blood, taken on day 0 of AZD1222 vaccination. Source of these receptors: an adult in good health. CDR3s include the opening cysteine and the closing phenylalanine or tryptophan. D genes are given only for firm matches. Expanded clones get a size class; other rows say once, few or many, or leave the size out.

J gene: TRBJ2-1
V gene: TRBV7-2
clone size: few
D gene: .
CDR3 protein: CASSLGWGQGSEQFF
CDR3 DNA: TGTGCCAGCAGCTTAGGCTGGGGTCAGGGAAGTGAGCAGTTCTTC

J gene: TRBJ1-6
V gene: TRBV10-3
clone size: .
D gene: .
CDR3 protein: CAISPTGINSPLHF
CDR3 DNA: TGTGCCATCAGTCCTACAGGGATTAATTCACCCCTCCACTTT

J gene: TRBJ2-1
V gene: TRBV4-3
clone size: .
D gene: .
CDR3 protein: CASSLNPGSAQQFF
CDR3 DNA: TGCGCCAGCAGCCTCAACCCAGGGTCCGCCCAGCAGTTCTTC

J gene: TRBJ1-2
V gene: TRBV4-1
clone size: .
D gene: .
CDR3 protein: CASSQDEYLGYTF
CDR3 DNA: TGCGCCAGCAGCCAAGATGAGTACCTCGGCTACACCTTC

J gene: TRBJ2-7
V gene: TRBV19
clone size: .
D gene: .
CDR3 protein: CASSGRRDGYEQYF
CDR3 DNA: TGTGCCAGTAGTGGGCGACGGGATGGATACGAGCAGTACTTC

J gene: TRBJ2-7
V gene: TRBV6-6
clone size: .
D gene: .
CDR3 protein: CASSGFQRGEQYF
CDR3 DNA: TGTGCCAGCAGTGGGTTCCAGAGAGGGGAGCAGTACTTC

J gene: TRBJ2-7
V gene: TRBV19
clone size: once
D gene: .
CDR3 protein: CASSMQGYYEQYF
CDR3 DNA: TGTGCCAGTAGTATGCAGGGGTACTACGAGCAGTACTTC

J gene: TRBJ1-2
V gene: TRBV5-6
clone size: .
D gene: .
CDR3 protein: CASSLSSSGYTF
CDR3 DNA: TGTGCCAGCAGCTTGTCGTCCAGTGGCTACACCTTC

J gene: TRBJ1-1
V gene: TRBV28
clone size: .
D gene: .
CDR3 protein: CASRPPLMNTEAFF
CDR3 DNA: TGTGCCAGCAGGCCACCTCTTATGAACACTGAAGCTTTCTTT

J gene: TRBJ2-7
V gene: TRBV5-1
clone size: few
D gene: TRBD1
CDR3 protein: CASSQTGDEQYF
CDR3 DNA: TGCGCCAGCAGCCAGACAGGGGACGAGCAGTACTTC

J gene: TRBJ1-6
V gene: TRBV2
clone size: few
D gene: .
CDR3 protein: CASSEDTGSSPLHF
CDR3 DNA: TGTGCCAGCAGTGAAGACACGGGTAGTTCACCCCTCCACTTT

J gene: TRBJ2-5
V gene: TRBV5-6
clone size: .
D gene: TRBD1
CDR3 protein: CASSYLRDRGRETQYF
CDR3 DNA: TGTGCCAGCAGCTACCTCCGGGACAGGGGTCGGGAGACCCAGTACTTC

J gene: TRBJ2-7
V gene: TRBV2
clone size: .
D gene: .
CDR3 protein: CASRGGGYEQYF
CDR3 DNA: TGTGCCAGCAGGGGAGGCGGCTACGAGCAGTACTTC

J gene: TRBJ1-3
V gene: TRBV28
clone size: .
D gene: .
CDR3 protein: CASSLEVTIYF
CDR3 DNA: TGTGCCAGCAGTTTAGAGGTCACCATATATTTT

J gene: TRBJ2-7
V gene: TRBV7-2
clone size: .
D gene: .
CDR3 protein: CASSLEYEQYF
CDR3 DNA: TGTGCCAGCAGCCTAGAGTACGAGCAGTACTTC

J gene: TRBJ2-7
V gene: TRBV10-3
clone size: .
D gene: TRBD1
CDR3 protein: CAISPFRDRGYEQYF
CDR3 DNA: TGTGCCATCAGTCCCTTCCGGGACAGGGGGTACGAGCAGTACTTC

J gene: TRBJ2-5
V gene: TRBV7-9
clone size: once
D gene: .
CDR3 protein: CASSLYSGETQYF
CDR3 DNA: TGTGCCAGCAGCTTATACAGTGGGGAGACCCAGTACTTC

J gene: TRBJ2-5
V gene: TRBV29-1
clone size: .
D gene: .
CDR3 protein: CSVAMAQWSWETQYF
CDR3 DNA: TGCAGCGTTGCGATGGCGCAGTGGAGTTGGGAGACCCAGTACTTC

J gene: TRBJ2-1
V gene: TRBV28
clone size: .
D gene: .
CDR3 protein: CASSEGLGEQFF
CDR3 DNA: TGTGCCAGCAGTGAGGGACTTGGCGAGCAGTTCTTC

J gene: TRBJ2-7
V gene: TRBV19
clone size: .
D gene: .
CDR3 protein: CASSHRGSYEQYF
CDR3 DNA: TGTGCCAGTAGTCATCGGGGGAGCTACGAGCAGTACTTC

J gene: TRBJ1-5
V gene: TRBV6-5
clone size: once
D gene: .
CDR3 protein: CASSYGQGNQPQHF
CDR3 DNA: TGTGCCAGCAGTTACGGGCAGGGGAATCAGCCCCAGCATTTT

J gene: TRBJ2-7
V gene: TRBV21-1
clone size: .
D gene: .
CDR3 protein: CASSELYRIQTQYF
CDR3 DNA: TGTGCCAGCAGCGAATTGTATCGGATCCAGACGCAGTACTTC

J gene: TRBJ1-4
V gene: TRBV11-2
clone size: .
D gene: .
CDR3 protein: CASSRDGTTNEKLFF
CDR3 DNA: TGTGCCAGCAGCCGCGATGGGACAACTAATGAAAAACTGTTTTTT

J gene: TRBJ1-1
V gene: TRBV5-4
clone size: once
D gene: .
CDR3 protein: CASSLGGLGGTKGAFF
CDR3 DNA: TGTGCCAGCAGCTTGGGCGGTCTTGGAGGGACTAAGGGAGCTTTCTTT

J gene: TRBJ2-3
V gene: TRBV27
clone size: .
D gene: TRBD1
CDR3 protein: CASLTRQGAFTDTQYF
CDR3 DNA: TGTGCCAGCCTTACTAGGCAGGGGGCGTTTACAGATACGCAGTATTTT

J gene: TRBJ2-1
V gene: TRBV10-2
clone size: .
D gene: TRBD2
CDR3 protein: CASKRGSNDEQFF
CDR3 DNA: TGCGCCAGCAAGCGCGGGAGTAACGATGAGCAGTTCTTC

J gene: TRBJ1-3
V gene: TRBV10-3
clone size: .
D gene: .
CDR3 protein: CASTPGNTIYF
CDR3 DNA: TGTGCCAGTACACCTGGAAACACCATATATTTT

J gene: TRBJ1-2
V gene: TRBV12-3/TRBV12-4
clone size: .
D gene: .
CDR3 protein: CASSTTGSYGYTF
CDR3 DNA: TGTGCCAGCAGTACCACAGGGTCCTATGGCTACACCTTC

J gene: TRBJ2-3
V gene: TRBV7-2
clone size: .
D gene: .
CDR3 protein: CASSLADTQYF
CDR3 DNA: TGTGCCAGCAGCTTAGCAGATACGCAGTATTTT

J gene: TRBJ2-1
V gene: TRBV2
clone size: .
D gene: TRBD2
CDR3 protein: CASKKYSGSGDEQFF
CDR3 DNA: TGTGCCAGCAAGAAATATAGCGGGAGTGGTGATGAGCAGTTCTTC

J gene: TRBJ1-5
V gene: TRBV5-3
clone size: .
D gene: TRBD1
CDR3 protein: CARSLILTGRLSNQPQHF
CDR3 DNA: TGTGCCAGAAGCCTGATTCTGACAGGGAGATTAAGCAATCAGCCCCAGCATTTT